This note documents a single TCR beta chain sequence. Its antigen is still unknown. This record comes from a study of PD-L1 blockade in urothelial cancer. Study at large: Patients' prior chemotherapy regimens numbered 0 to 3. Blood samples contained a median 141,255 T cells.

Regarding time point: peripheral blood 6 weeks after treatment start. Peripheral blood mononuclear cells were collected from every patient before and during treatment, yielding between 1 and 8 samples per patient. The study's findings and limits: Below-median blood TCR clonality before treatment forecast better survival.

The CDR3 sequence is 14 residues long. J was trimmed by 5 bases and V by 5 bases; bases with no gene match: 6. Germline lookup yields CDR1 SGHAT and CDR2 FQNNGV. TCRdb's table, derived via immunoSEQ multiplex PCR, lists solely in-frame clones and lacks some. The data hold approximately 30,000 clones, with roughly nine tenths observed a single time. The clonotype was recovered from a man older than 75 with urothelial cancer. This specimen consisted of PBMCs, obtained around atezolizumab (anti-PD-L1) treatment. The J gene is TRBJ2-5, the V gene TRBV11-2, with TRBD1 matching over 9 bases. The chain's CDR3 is CASSVRDREETQYF. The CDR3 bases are TGTGCCAGCAGCGTCCGGGACAGGGAGGAGACCCAGTACTTC.